These T cell receptor beta chains were read from a single sample in a study of cytomegalovirus exposure and HLA in healthy donors. Method: immunoSEQ multiplex PCR; TCRdb's copy keeps in-frame clones and lacks some. The repertoire holds more than 60,000 clones, with under 85% as singletons. Material: PBMCs. These receptors were obtained from a woman aged 25 to 39 in good health and CMV-seronegative. CDR3s include the opening cysteine and the closing phenylalanine or tryptophan. Each record gives: CDR3 length, J gene, clone size, V gene, D gene, CDR3 protein, CDR3 DNA. D genes are given only for firm matches. Not every row has a clone size; where given, it reads once, few, many or a size class.

>14|TRBJ2-3|-|TRBV5-1|TRBD2
CASQRGPSTDTQYF
TGCGCCAGTCAGCGGGGTCCTAGCACAGATACGCAGTATTTT
>15|TRBJ2-1|once|TRBV6-6|TRBD2
CASRLLAGGLVGQFF
TGTGCCAGCAGATTACTAGCGGGAGGCCTAGTTGGGCAGTTCTTC
>15|TRBJ2-2|few|TRBV11-3|-
CASSSRDSPVGELFF
TGTGCCAGCAGCTCCCGGGACTCCCCTGTGGGGGAGCTGTTTTTT
>11|TRBJ1-1|-|TRBV30|-
CAWTHGRGAFF
TGTGCCTGGACGCACGGAAGGGGAGCTTTCTTT
>22|TRBJ2-3|-|TRBV9|TRBD2
CASSVGGGGWTSGSPSTDTQYF
TGTGCCAGCAGCGTAGGCGGGGGGGGTTGGACTAGCGGAAGCCCCAGCACAGATACGCAGTATTTT
>13|TRBJ1-2|once|TRBV6-5|-
CASSRGLGDGYTF
TGTGCCAGCAGTAGGGGCCTAGGGGATGGCTACACCTTC
>15|TRBJ1-1|-|TRBV9|-
CASSRSDTSNTEAFF
TGTGCCAGCAGCCGATCGGACACCTCGAACACTGAAGCTTTCTTT
>15|TRBJ2-3|-|TRBV11-1|TRBD1
CASSAWTGGTDTQYF
TGTGCCAGCAGCGCCTGGACAGGGGGCACAGATACGCAGTATTTT
>14|TRBJ1-2|-|TRBV4-1|-
CASSHVGSSDGYTF
TGCGCCAGCAGCCACGTAGGGAGTTCAGATGGCTACACCTTC
>15|TRBJ2-7|-|TRBV9|TRBD2
CASSVSAGGVYEQYF
TGTGCCAGCAGCGTATCTGCGGGGGGGGTCTACGAGCAGTACTTC
>13|TRBJ2-1|-|TRBV30|-
CAWSVRRSDEQFF
TGTGCCTGGAGTGTACGGCGTAGCGATGAGCAGTTCTTC
>13|TRBJ1-1|once|TRBV2|-
CASTAAPGTEAFF
TGTGCCAGCACAGCGGCCCCGGGCACTGAAGCTTTCTTT
>14|TRBJ2-2|few|TRBV4-3|TRBD1
CASSRDRGAGELFF
TGCGCCAGCAGCCGGGACAGGGGAGCCGGGGAGCTGTTTTTT
>14|TRBJ2-1|-|TRBV2|TRBD2
CASRTREGYNEQFF
TGTGCCAGCAGGACGCGGGAGGGATACAATGAGCAGTTCTTC
>16|TRBJ2-1|few|TRBV9|TRBD2
CASSPRTSGLVDEQFF
TGTGCCAGCAGCCCGCGGACTAGCGGACTCGTCGATGAGCAGTTCTTC
>15|TRBJ1-1|-|TRBV18|-
CASSPPGALNTEAFF
TGTGCCAGCTCACCGCCAGGGGCTTTAAACACTGAAGCTTTCTTT
>13|TRBJ1-2|-|TRBV27|-
CASSLAGSGGHTF
TGTGCCAGCAGTTTAGCGGGCTCCGGCGGTCACACCTTC
>18|TRBJ2-5|-|TRBV4-3|TRBD2
CASSQDVAGTSGGETQYF
TGCGCCAGCAGCCAAGATGTCGCCGGGACTAGCGGGGGAGAGACCCAGTACTTC
>17|TRBJ2-1|-|TRBV7-2|TRBD2
CASSRLRASGSYNEQFF
TGTGCCAGCAGTCGTCTCCGGGCTAGCGGCTCCTACAATGAGCAGTTCTTC
>14|TRBJ1-5|-|TRBV10-3|-
CAISETPGVKPQHF
TGTGCCATCAGTGAGACCCCAGGGGTTAAGCCCCAGCATTTT
>13|TRBJ2-3|-|TRBV30|-
CAWNGGSTDTQYF
TGTGCCTGGAATGGCGGTAGCACAGATACGCAGTATTTT
>14|TRBJ2-5|-|TRBV10-3|-
CAISDPGSQETQYF
TGTGCCATCAGTGACCCGGGATCCCAAGAGACCCAGTACTTC
>20|TRBJ2-1|few|TRBV14|TRBD2
CASSQERGRLAGGIYNEQFF
TGTGCCAGCAGCCAAGAGCGGGGCCGACTAGCGGGGGGGATCTACAATGAGCAGTTCTTC
>19|TRBJ1-1|-|TRBV27|TRBD1
CASRRRPTGTGNFFTEAFF
TGTGCCAGCAGACGTAGGCCGACCGGGACAGGGAATTTTTTCACTGAAGCTTTCTTT
>17|TRBJ1-1|few|TRBV5-1|TRBD1
CASNPLGQGATNTEAFF
TGCGCCAGCAACCCCCTAGGACAGGGGGCTACGAACACTGAAGCTTTCTTT
>14|TRBJ2-3|-|TRBV30|-
CAWTIGVGTDTQYF
TGTGCCTGGACCATCGGGGTGGGCACAGATACGCAGTATTTT
>14|TRBJ1-1|-|TRBV19|TRBD1
CASSRQGLNTEAFF
TGTGCCAGTAGTCGACAGGGTCTGAACACTGAAGCTTTCTTT
>14|TRBJ1-5|-|TRBV4-1|-
CASSTDASNPPQHF
TGCGCCAGCAGCACAGACGCTAGCAATCCGCCCCAGCATTTT